This T cell receptor beta chain is from a study of cytomegalovirus exposure and HLA in healthy donors (dated by TCRdb to the late 2010s). A note on the overall study: An earlier analysis of approximately 640 of the donors reported 250 to 300 Gb of sequence data and some 100 million unique TCR beta sequences from about 200 million T cells. About 280 gigabases of sequencing data and roughly 81 million unique TCR sequences made up an early release that covered under 750 HLA-typed donors. Among the approximately 400 genotyped donors, approximately 76% belonged to the genetic ancestry cluster associated with self-reported Caucasian donors. The study aimed to test whether cataloging public T cell receptors could reveal signatures of past pathogen exposure. Using immunosequencing, the study profiled T cell repertoires from around 670 subjects and related those repertoires to cytomegalovirus serostatus. Besides the first cohort of 550 to 750 subjects, a separate validation cohort made up of around 120 different subjects was used. To predict cytomegalovirus infection status, the study combined high-throughput TCR immunosequencing, statistical association of individual TCRs with disease status, and machine learning. A later analysis re-examined previously published TCR beta repertoires from about 700 donors and added high-resolution HLA genotyping to investigate patterns of TCR occurrence. The later analysis used no new phenotypic data to find candidate immune exposures, relying instead on TCR beta sequences and their occurrence across donors. To decide whether each TCR beta V gene segment behaved as functional or pseudogenic, an earlier analysis of fewer than 750 of the donors relied on high-throughput TCR beta sequencing. Alongside the repertoire data, information on donor age, sex, ethnicity and CMV serostatus was compiled. Genome-wide SNP genotypes for about 65% of the roughly 670 donors were used in a later genetic analysis, which treated that subset as a discovery cohort. All discovery cohort repertoires had been generated on a single sequencing platform. Class I and class II HLA loci were covered by the typing at four-digit resolution. Typing coverage varied by locus: roughly 629-630 donors for A, B, C, DRB1 and DQB1; around 560 for DQA1; about 590 for DPA1; approximately 490 for DPB1. Roughly five DR-DQ haplotypes were treated as single units for association and clustering because of strong linkage in the cohort. On average, roughly 250,000 unique TCR beta nucleotide sequences were sequenced per donor among a few hundred genotyped donors of the cohort, with 15% to 20% of those sequences being non-productive.

The protocol used for the library was the immunoSEQ multiplex PCR assay. For the multiplex PCR, a mixture combining 60 forward primers for TCR Vbeta segments and 13 reverse primers for TCR Jbeta segments was used. A multiplex PCR assay on genomic DNA amplified the CDR3 region of rearranged TCR beta genes. On the Illumina HiSeq System, the amplified TCR beta libraries were sequenced as 87-base-pair reads. As for how the authors treated the data: In a later analysis, approximately 74 million unique TCR beta chains were counted across the 690 or so repertoires, and roughly 11 million of these chains were shared by at least two donors. Raw reads were error-corrected and collapsed into unique sequences by a nearest-neighbor algorithm in which closely related sequences were merged to remove PCR and sequencing errors. To assign V, D and J gene segments, CDR3 sequences were aligned to IMGT reference sequences. For a sequence to be retained, a match of at least six nucleotides was required to both a V gene segment and a J gene segment. Rearrangements were called productive when the CDR3 lacked stop codons and stayed in frame with V and J; all others were non-productive. CDR3 was defined according to IMGT convention as the region running from the second conserved V-encoded cysteine to the conserved J-encoded phenylalanine. The earlier analysis of about 610 of the donors excluded any sequence lacking an unambiguous match to a single V gene segment. An earlier analysis of around 600 of the donors classified V segments as functional when productive rearrangements were above 56.7% and as segregating when the standard deviation between donors was above 5%. A statistical classification framework was built to diagnose cytomegalovirus status from the catalog of TCR beta chain sequences. V and J gene assignment, in a later analysis, came from comparing TCR nucleotide sequences with IMGT/GENE-DB human TR gene sequences. The TCRdist pipeline was used in a later analysis to assign CDR3 sequences and most-parsimonious VDJ recombination scenarios. In a later analysis, every TCR beta chain was defined by the combination of its CDR3 amino acid sequence and its V-gene family, and reads without a unique V-gene family were dropped. In a later analysis, around 650 highly shared, low-generation-probability nucleotide sequences were removed to address suspected cross-contamination and a sequencing artifact. For each public chain, a later analysis derived a clonal expansion index from normalized ranks of inferred template counts within each repertoire. In a later analysis, generation probabilities were computed using a VDJ recombination model fitted to out-of-frame rearrangements, and the results were checked against IGoR. A later analysis scored TCR-TCR, TCR-HLA and TCR-CMV co-occurrence with hypergeometric tests, applying a repertoire-size bias correction to TCR pairs. False discovery rates were estimated in a later analysis by permuting HLA or CMV assignments 20 times. In a later analysis, co-occurring TCRs were grouped with DBSCAN, and TCRdist sequence similarity was added when clustering was performed within HLA-allele-positive subsets. Repertoires with fewer than 30,000 or more than 120,000 public chains were left out of co-occurrence clustering, as were about five repertoires with anomalous nucleotide sharing. The clones in this table, taken by TCRdb from immuneACCESS, are in-frame only. Not every clone is retained; where verified, under half of the shortfall comes from an unresolved V gene, and the cause of the rest is unknown. V and J calls and clone size follow that table, whereas D and trimming were derived from the DNA. The sample table lists more than 110,000 clones, 65% to 80% of them with a count of one. The top ten constitute around 7% of the sample.

As for this clone: It lacks a known antigen. One base away there is no much larger clone; base qualities are not given.

In total, approximately 700 healthy bone marrow donors made up the cohort. At the time of sampling, every cohort member was nominally healthy, though immune exposures that went unrecorded were likely present. The donor was CMV seronegative and belonged to the group of 352 seronegative cohort members. Each donor provided a peripheral blood sample, and peripheral blood mononuclear cells were used for TCR beta sequencing. The Qiagen DNeasy Blood Extraction Kit was used to extract genomic DNA from the blood cell samples. The CDR3, cysteine through phenylalanine, is 15 amino acids long. Only CDR3 DNA is held: 45 bases, read in frame from base 1. The germline V gene sets CDR1 to SGDLS and CDR2 to YYNGEE. At the junction V is shortened by 0 bases and J by 4 bases; bases outside the gene matches: 4. General findings and caveats noted by the study authors: A later analysis associated approximately 17,000 TCR beta sequences with specific HLA alleles at a false discovery rate of 0.05. Three of the identified cytomegalovirus-associated TCR beta chains were confirmed in vitro to be specific for cytomegalovirus antigens. Correlated functional status among segregating V segments might reflect linkage disequilibrium, but an unknown experimental factor could not be ruled out. Strong co-occurrence of HLA alleles, especially DR and DQ, made assigning TCR associations to individual alleles difficult. It was suggested by the authors that the approach could potentially be generalized to other disease states and immunological phenotypes. Several of the top co-occurrence clusters appeared to be linked to parvovirus B19, influenza, CMV and Epstein-Barr virus, according to a later analysis. The classifier was reported to diagnose cytomegalovirus status with high specificity and sensitivity in both the original and validation cohorts. Because counts were too low, roughly 16 rarely observed V segments, including chromosome 9 orphons, were left out of the earlier analysis of 587 of the donors. Some IMGT-functional V segments, including TRBV6-2 and TRBV6-3, could not be told apart with the 87-base-pair reads, so those segments were excluded. Broadly in line with IMGT annotations, most TCR beta V segments showed up in productive rearrangements about 87% or about 30% of the time in an earlier analysis of under 700 of the donors. Only TCR beta chains were sequenced in this cohort, and the absence of alpha or paired-chain data limited detectable features. Most TCR sequences were observed very rarely across donors, whereas some public TCRs were present in many individuals. In a later analysis, TCR association rates were found to vary across HLA loci, with the most associated TCRs seen for DRB1 alleles and the fewest for HLA-C alleles. In a later analysis, HLA-associated TCR beta chains showed more clonal expansion and lower generation probabilities than non-associated chains that were equally common. An association between a missense DCLRE1C variant and V-gene and J-gene trimming of TCR beta chains was found in a later genetic analysis and replicated in an independent cohort. A later analysis found that most CMV-associated TCR beta chains appeared HLA-restricted, with HLA associations seemingly driven largely by CMV exposure. Sequencing depth was assumed to be roughly uniform across donors in the presence/absence analyses, though that assumption may not hold. In a later genetic analysis, fewer N-insertions in productive TCRs were reported among donors in an Asian-associated ancestry cluster than the approximately 710-donor mean. A group of highly shared sequence variants was considered likely to be a technical artifact of the sequencing pipeline. A further reported finding was that TCR beta sequences accurately predicted the HLA-A and HLA-B alleles for most subjects in the first cohort. For the cohort, immune exposure information was limited to CMV serostatus. The study listed 150 to 200 TCR beta chains as associated with cytomegalovirus. Because HLA typing was unavailable for some donors at each locus, only the typed subset was used in association tests.

Material for sequencing was PBMCs. The chain couples TRBV9 to TRBJ2-7; 10 middle bases align to TRBD1. The receptor was isolated from a man aged 30-40 years in good health and CMV-seronegative. The DNA is as follows: TGTGCCAGCAGCGTAGGCGGGACAGGGGTTTACGAGCAGTACTTC. It translates to CASSVGGTGVYEQYF.